This TCR beta chain is from a study of Ad26.COV2.S vaccination and SARS-CoV-2 variants (dated by TCRdb to the early 2020s). Broadly, across the study: Vaccine-arm donors came from COV1001, a multicentre, randomized, double-blind, placebo-controlled phase I-IIa trial of Ad26.COV2.S in healthy adults. The TCR-sequenced set comprised around 32 samples: about 19 Ad26.COV2.S vaccine recipients, 5 placebo recipients and 8 SARS-CoV-2 convalescent individuals. Participants in the trial were split at random into five groups of five each, receiving low-dose or high-dose Ad26.COV2.S once or twice, or else placebo on both occasions. Sequencing of the TCRbeta repertoire served to evaluate the specificity and breadth of SARS-CoV-2-reactive T cell receptors following Ad26.COV2.S vaccination. Throughout the experiments and outcome assessment, investigators stayed blinded to trial group allocation. Ad26.COV2.S was given intramuscularly at 5x10^10 or 1x10^11 viral particles, as a single shot or as two shots 56 days apart. The study at large found these results: It was noted by the authors that total T cell responses may have been underestimated by the TCR breadth and depth analyses. Vaccine and placebo recipients had similar non-spike TCR breadth, a finding consistent with the vaccine containing only spike. The study lacked the statistical power to compare responses across vaccine doses or regimens. After vaccination, substantial breadth of spike-specific CD8+ and CD4+ T cell responses was reported. Ad26.COV2.S recipients had higher spike-specific TCR breadth than placebo recipients (P = 0.0014).

The treatment or condition label for this specimen denotes: over 15 received Ad26.COV2.S at low or high dose, single or two shots; several received placebo; per-sample allocation not given. Repertoires of vaccine and placebo recipients were sequenced from samples taken on day 63 after the first injection. Between 29 July and 7 August 2020, Cohort 1b enrolled 25 adults aged 18-55 years at one site in Boston, USA. As a vaccine, Ad26.COV2.S was a replication-incompetent adenovirus type 26 vector that expressed a prefusion-stabilized SARS-CoV-2 spike protein derived from the original Wuhan strain. The immunoSEQ Assay was the method used to sequence TCRbeta CDR3 regions. After extraction, genomic DNA underwent amplification by bias-controlled multiplex PCR, followed by high-throughput sequencing. Turning to the authors' computational methods: To quantify the absolute abundance of every unique TCRbeta CDR3 region, sequences were collapsed and filtered. T cell fraction was estimated by normalizing TCRbeta template counts to usable DNA, which was measured by amplifying reference genes present in all nucleated cells. Repertoire TCRs were annotated as SARS-CoV-2-specific by exact matching of V gene, CDR3 amino acid sequence and J gene to a known reactive TCR set. MIRA supplied the reference SARS-CoV-2 TCR set, which was filtered for enrichment in COVID-19-positive ImmuneCODE repertoires so that public or cross-reactive TCRs were removed. Based on the MIRA antigens, annotated TCRs were further analysed at the level of specific ORF or position within ORF. Depth was the summed frequency of annotated unique rearrangements, while breadth was defined as annotated unique rearrangements over total unique productive rearrangements. Two-sided Wilcoxon rank-sum tests were used to compare TCR breadth between groups. Imported from immuneACCESS, the table was reduced by TCRdb to in-frame sequences with V and J called. These copies leave out some clones; in studies compared against another copy, an unresolved V gene accounts for under half, and the cause of the remainder is not known. V, J and clone size are taken as reported in that table, and D and trimming were inferred from the DNA itself. This sample holds roughly 250,000 clones; around 88% were observed only once. Together, the top ten hold just under 3% of the sample.

This clone was counted once. There is no known antigen for this receptor. Base qualities were left out, and no much larger clone turns up one base away. As encoded in the germline V gene, CDR1 is MNHEY while CDR2 is SVGAGI. The germline V end is reduced by 4 bases and the J end by 4 bases; junction bases left unmatched: 9. Including the terminal cysteine and phenylalanine, the CDR3 comprises 15 residues. Just the 45-base CDR3 DNA is kept, in frame starting at base 1. The source is a person aged 18 to 65 who received the Ad26.COV2.S COVID-19 vaccine or a placebo. The specimen comprised peripheral blood, sampled in a trial of Ad26.COV2.S vaccine versus placebo. Recombination connected TRBV6-5 to TRBJ2-7, with 8 bases matching TRBD2. The CDR3 amino acid sequence is: CASSSPREAAYEQYF. The sequenced DNA: TGTGCCAGCAGTTCCCCGCGGGAGGCAGCGTACGAGCAGTACTTC.